Only a few counts were recorded for the clone carrying this T cell receptor (beta chain). Its antigen is not identified. The source of the sample is a study of beta chain features in type 1 diabetes. Whole-study context: There were some 98 million sorted cells examined across all samples. Overall study findings and caveats: Insertions were fewer and deletions more numerous at VDJ junctions in type 1 diabetes patients. People with Type 1 diabetes carried modestly yet significantly shorter TCRB CDR3s in all four CD4+ subsets.

All of the isolated RNA was reverse transcribed, so expressed TCRB transcripts were sequenced. For naive, central memory and regulatory T cell samples, reads averaged about 3.7 million. Produced via immunoSEQ multiplex PCR; TCRdb's table is partial and in-frame only. Of some 900,000 clones in the sample, 17% were seen once. The CDR3 loop spans 15 amino acids. V was shortened by 5 bases and J by 0 bases, with 11 bases between the two germline ends. The germline CDR1 and CDR2 sequences are SGHVS and FQNEAQ. The TCR sequence derives from a woman under 30 in good health. V and J are TRBV7-8 and TRBJ2-1, with D perhaps matching TRBD1 or TRBD2 (6 bases each). The sequencing sample was made of naive CD4+ T cells from blood. CDR3 coding DNA: TGTGCCAGCAGCAGGCGGGACACCTCCTACAATGAGCAGTTCTTC. Its protein is CASSRRDTSYNEQFF.